Below, one T cell receptor beta chain is given with its context. Its specificity is unknown. This sample was included in a study of graft-versus-host responses after intestinal transplantation. Overall study context: Transplantation in recipients was multivisceral, liver-intestinal, or isolated intestinal. Anti-thymocyte globulin served as induction for all recipients, who then took tacrolimus and steroids for about three years.

Germline CDR1 SGHRS, CDR2 YFSETQ. V shed 0 bases and J 3 bases; nucleotides not matched to a gene: 4. The CDR3 has 15 amino acids. Some clones are missing from TCRdb's copy, which holds only in-frame ones; the method was immunoSEQ multiplex PCR. Altogether around 92,000 clones are present, about 83% being singletons, with the ten largest covering approximately 1.4%. Study observations and caveats: Circulating GvH clones peaking coincided with falling HvG clones soon after transplant.

Sequences were derived from PBMCs, sampled 255 days after intestinal transplant. The genes are TRBV5-1 and TRBJ2-7; 9 bases align to TRBD2. The sequence derives from a human patient who received an intestinal transplant, so some T cells may come from the graft donor. The CDR3 reads CASSLVAGAHYEQYF. DNA of the CDR3: TGCGCCAGCAGCTTGGTAGCGGGAGCCCACTACGAGCAGTACTTC.